These T cell receptor beta chains were read from a single sample in a study of blood T cell repertoires in COVID-19. Profiled with immunoSEQ multiplex PCR; TCRdb holds only in-frame clones, not every one. The table shows about 44,000 clones, with 89% occurring only once. The sample consisted of peripheral blood. Source of these receptors: a man between 70 and 80 years old with active COVID-19. Each CDR3 is given with its conserved first and last residue. The D gene is left open where the match is weak. Clone size is shown for a subset of rows, as once, few, many or a class of expanded clone.

TRBV2	TRBD1	-	TRBJ2-1	CASTLGGTGDNEQFF	TGTGCCAGCACCCTGGGGGGGACAGGGGACAATGAGCAGTTCTTC
TRBV14	-	few	TRBJ2-5	CASSWTAQETQYF	TGTGCCAGCAGTTGGACAGCCCAAGAGACCCAGTACTTC
TRBV7-2	TRBD2	-	TRBJ2-7	CASRPGGSFYEQYF	TGTGCCAGCAGGCCCGGGGGGTCCTTCTACGAGCAGTACTTC
TRBV4-3	-	-	TRBJ1-6	CASSQDQRGYSPLHF	TGCGCCAGCAGCCAAGATCAAAGGGGTTACTCACCCCTCCACTTT
TRBV6-6	-	-	TRBJ1-3	CASSPREGRGGSGNTIYF	TGTGCCAGCAGTCCCAGGGAGGGAAGGGGTGGCTCTGGAAACACCATATATTTT
TRBV7-9	TRBD2	-	TRBJ2-2	CASSLGLATNTGELFF	TGTGCCAGCAGCCTTGGACTAGCGACGAACACCGGGGAGCTGTTTTTT
TRBV6-2/TRBV6-3	TRBD1	-	TRBJ1-5	CASSRQGSNQPQHF	TGTGCCAGCAGCCGACAGGGAAGCAATCAGCCCCAGCATTTT
TRBV6-5	-	-	TRBJ1-2	CASSRTQNYGYTF	TGTGCCAGCAGTAGGACACAAAACTATGGCTACACCTTC
TRBV7-2	-	-	TRBJ2-2	CASSLGRANTGELFF	TGTGCCAGCAGCTTAGGGAGGGCGAACACCGGGGAGCTGTTTTTT
TRBV6-2/TRBV6-3	TRBD1	-	TRBJ2-3	CASSRPTGGLDTQYF	TGTGCCAGCAGTCGGCCGACAGGGGGTTTGGATACGCAGTATTTT
TRBV7-6	-	-	TRBJ1-1	CASSPDIDTEAFF	TGTGCCAGCAGCCCGGACATTGACACTGAAGCTTTCTTT
TRBV6-5	TRBD2	-	TRBJ2-7	CASTNGGVSVYEQYF	TGTGCCAGCACCAACGGGGGGGTTAGCGTCTACGAGCAGTACTTC
TRBV6-2/TRBV6-3	-	-	TRBJ2-1	CASSPNRPGHQFF	TGTGCCAGCAGCCCTAACCGACCGGGACATCAGTTCTTC
TRBV6-4	TRBD1	-	TRBJ2-7	CASRIIRDRGYEQYF	TGTGCCAGCAGGATAATCCGGGACAGGGGCTACGAGCAGTACTTC
TRBV4-1	-	-	TRBJ1-6	CASSQDRDYNSPLHF	TGCGCCAGCAGCCAAGACAGGGACTATAATTCACCCCTCCACTTT
TRBV11-2	-	-	TRBJ1-4	CASSPWRPNEKLFF	TGTGCCAGCAGCCCGTGGAGACCCAATGAAAAACTGTTTTTT
TRBV29-1	-	-	TRBJ1-2	CSVATGSSYGYTF	TGCAGCGTTGCAACAGGGTCTAGCTATGGCTACACCTTC
TRBV2	TRBD1	-	TRBJ1-3	CASRERTGGMGSGNTIYF	TGTGCCAGCAGAGAGCGGACAGGGGGCATGGGCTCTGGAAACACCATATATTTT
TRBV27	TRBD2	-	TRBJ2-4	CASRGLAGGNIQYF	TGTGCCAGCAGGGGACTAGCGGGGGGAAACATTCAGTACTTC
TRBV29-1	TRBD1	-	TRBJ1-2	CSVGQGANYGYTF	TGCAGCGTAGGACAGGGCGCTAACTATGGCTACACCTTC
TRBV6-2/TRBV6-3	-	-	TRBJ1-2	CASSRRTDRSNGYTF	TGTGCCAGCAGTCGACGGACAGATCGGAGTAATGGCTACACCTTC
TRBV7-2	TRBD1	-	TRBJ2-3	CASSLDRGFTDTQYF	TGTGCCAGCAGCTTAGACAGGGGATTCACAGATACGCAGTATTTT
TRBV5-1	-	-	TRBJ2-1	CASSPGDSYNEQFF	TGCGCCAGCAGCCCGGGGGACTCTTACAATGAGCAGTTCTTC
TRBV7-9	-	-	TRBJ2-2	CASRHPQGRDTGELFF	TGTGCCAGCAGGCATCCGCAGGGGCGCGACACCGGGGAGCTGTTTTTT
TRBV7-8	TRBD2	-	TRBJ2-1	CASSLRSSLAGASSYNEQFF	TGTGCCAGCAGCTTACGCTCCTCCTTAGCGGGGGCTAGCTCCTACAATGAGCAGTTCTTC
TRBV18	TRBD2	-	TRBJ2-2	CASSPLAGGTNTGELFF	TGTGCCAGCTCACCGCTAGCGGGGGGCACGAACACCGGGGAGCTGTTTTTT
TRBV4-2	-	-	TRBJ1-2	CASSPGGGASNYGYTF	TGTGCCAGCAGCCCTGGGGGAGGGGCCTCTAACTATGGCTACACCTTC
TRBV7-2	-	-	TRBJ2-7	CASSQTDGVTHEQYF	TGTGCCAGCAGCCAGACGGACGGGGTCACGCACGAGCAGTACTTC
TRBV14	TRBD1	-	TRBJ1-1	CASSLTGTGTTEAFF	TGTGCCAGCAGCCTCACCGGGACAGGGACCACTGAAGCTTTCTTT
TRBV6-2/TRBV6-3	TRBD2	-	TRBJ2-1	CASSYLRGGSYNEQFF	TGTGCCAGCAGTTACTTGCGGGGGGGTTCCTACAATGAGCAGTTCTTC
TRBV7-3	TRBD1	few	TRBJ1-3	CASSLTGAASGNTIYF	TGTGCCAGCAGCTTGACAGGGGCCGCCTCTGGAAACACCATATATTTT
TRBV3-1/TRBV3-2	-	-	TRBJ2-2	CASSQVVVPNTGELFF	TGTGCCAGCAGCCAAGTAGTGGTCCCGAACACCGGGGAGCTGTTTTTT
TRBV6-1	-	-	TRBJ2-5	CASSEAQGGQETQYF	TGTGCCAGCAGTGAAGCACAGGGCGGTCAAGAGACCCAGTACTTC
TRBV28	TRBD1	-	TRBJ2-7	CASTHHGTGRFYEQYF	TGTGCCAGCACCCACCACGGGACAGGGCGATTTTACGAGCAGTACTTC
TRBV6-2/TRBV6-3	-	-	TRBJ2-7	CASSYSRLDSSYEQYF	TGTGCCAGCAGTTACTCGCGGCTAGACTCCTCCTACGAGCAGTACTTC
TRBV5-1	TRBD2	-	TRBJ2-2	CASSLLAGGYTGELFF	TGCGCCAGCAGCTTGCTAGCGGGGGGTTACACCGGGGAGCTGTTTTTT
TRBV5-6	-	-	TRBJ1-6	CASSTSHWGESYNSPLHF	TGTGCCAGCAGCACGAGCCACTGGGGGGAGTCCTATAATTCACCCCTCCACTTT
TRBV6-5	TRBD2	-	TRBJ2-3	CASSSRGGGRGDTQYF	TGTGCCAGCAGTTCCCGGGGGGGAGGGAGAGGGGATACGCAGTATTTT
TRBV15	-	-	TRBJ2-5	CATSEALGVEETQYF	TGTGCCACCAGCGAGGCCCTAGGGGTAGAAGAGACCCAGTACTTC
TRBV10-1	-	-	TRBJ2-2	CASSESQTGEKELNTGELFF	TGCGCCAGCAGTGAGTCCCAGACAGGAGAAAAAGAGTTGAACACCGGGGAGCTGTTTTTT
TRBV19	-	-	TRBJ1-5	CASGRRTDQPQHF	TGTGCCAGTGGTAGACGGACTGATCAGCCCCAGCATTTT